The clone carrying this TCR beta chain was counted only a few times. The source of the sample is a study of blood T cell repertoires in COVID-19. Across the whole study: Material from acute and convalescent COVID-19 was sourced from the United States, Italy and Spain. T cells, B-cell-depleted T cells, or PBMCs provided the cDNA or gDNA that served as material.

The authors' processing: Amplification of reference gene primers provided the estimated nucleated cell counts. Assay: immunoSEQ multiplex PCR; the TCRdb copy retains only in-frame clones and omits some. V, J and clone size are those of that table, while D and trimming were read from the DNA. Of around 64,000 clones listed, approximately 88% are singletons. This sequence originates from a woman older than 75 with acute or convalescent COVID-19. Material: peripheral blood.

In DNA form, the CDR3 reads TGTGCCAGCAGTACTAGCCCATGGGGACAGGGGGGCCAGCCCCAGCATTTT. This translates into CASSTSPWGQGGQPQHF. V is TRBV27 and J is TRBJ1-5; 11 positions match TRBD1. The CDR3 contains 17 residues. J was trimmed by 7 bases and V by 5 bases; bases with no gene match: 13. Germline V CDR1 and CDR2: MNHEY, SMNVEV (reference sequence).